These 9 T cell receptor beta chains share one sample of origin, sequenced in a study of cytomegalovirus exposure and HLA in healthy donors (dated 2017 in TCRdb). Libraries were prepared through the immunoSEQ multiplex PCR assay. For the multiplex PCR, a mixture combining 60 forward primers for TCR Vbeta segments and 13 reverse primers for TCR Jbeta segments was used. TCRdb retrieved this table from immuneACCESS and kept in-frame rearrangements only. Not all clones are present; in checked studies, unresolved V genes account for under half, and no reason is known for the remainder. This sample gives some 150,000 clones in total; less than 80% of them show up just once. Approximately 2.3% of the sample is taken by the ten largest. Sequencing was performed on PBMCs. Every receptor here comes from a man aged 35 to 55 in good health and CMV-seronegative.

J is TRBJ2-6 and V is TRBV2, with a possible D match to TRBD2 (5 bases). The CDR3 length is 16 residues. V was cut by 0 bases and J by 4 bases, with 10 bases left in between. Germline V CDR1 and CDR2: SNHLY, FYNNEI. This CDR3 is CASSEAVLGGANVLTF. In nucleotides, the CDR3 is TGTGCCAGCAGTGAAGCAGTACTAGGAGGGGCCAACGTCCTGACTTTC. Drawing the rest from reference TRBV2 and TRBJ2-6, the complete variable domain is EPEVTQTPSHQVTQMGQEVILRCVPISNHLYFYWYRQILGQKVEFLVSFYNNEISEKSEIFDDQFSVERPDGSNFTLKIRSTKLEDSAMYFCASSEAVLGGANVLTFGAGSRLTVL.

This clone was counted once. This chain joins TRBV12-5 and TRBJ2-3; the match to TRBD2 covers 10 bases. The J segment lost 5 bases and the V segment lost 3 bases, leaving 5 bases of the junction unmatched. This CDR3 has 15 residues. The germline CDR1 and CDR2 sequences are LGHNT and FRNRAP. CDR3 region: CASGFGLAGVDTQYF. The CDR3 DNA follows: TGTGCTAGTGGTTTCGGCCTAGCGGGAGTAGATACGCAGTATTTT.

The rearrangement links TRBV14 to TRBJ2-1, with D possibly TRBD1 on 5 matching bases. V was shortened by 4 bases and J by 3 bases, with 13 bases between the two germline ends. This CDR3 has 15 residues. CDR1 and CDR2 (germline): SGHDN, FVKESK. CDR3 coding DNA: TGTGCCAGCAGCCCATTCCTAGGGGACTACAATGAGCAGTTCTTC. Residues: CASSPFLGDYNEQFF.

This clone is a singleton in its sample. CDR3 bases: TGTGCCAGCACGCCATCGGGAATCTTCGGAGAGCAGTACTTC. Encoded protein: CASTPSGIFGEQYF. The V gene is TRBV28, the J gene TRBJ2-7, with a tentative D call TRBD2 (5 bases). Trimming shortened V by 7 bases and J by 7 bases, and 20 bases separated the two germline ends. The CDR3 extends over 14 amino acids. Germline-derived CDR1 and CDR2 are MDHEN and SYDVKM.

As to this clone: A junction end diverges from the germline sequence, so it may reflect a read error. V and J are TRBV7-9 and TRBJ2-7; 13 nucleotides agree with TRBD2. Germline assignment: CDR1 SEHNR and CDR2 FQNEAQ (reference sequence). CDR3 length equals 14 residues. The CDR3 region is CSSSLGTSGVSVYF. As DNA, the CDR3 is TGTTCCAGCAGCTTAGGGACTAGCGGGGTATCGGTCTACTTC.

The chain uses TRBV5-4 and TRBJ2-1; 14 bases align to TRBD2. Unmatched junction bases numbered 9, after V lost 4 bases and J lost 6 bases. CDR3 length equals 17 residues. CDR1 is SGHNT, CDR2 YYREEE, per germline (reference sequence). The CDR3 loop is CASSPGTSGGPLNEQFF. CDR3 coding DNA: TGTGCCAGCAGCCCCGGGACTAGCGGGGGTCCCCTCAATGAGCAGTTCTTC.

J is TRBJ2-5 and V is TRBV5-1; 8 bases map to TRBD2. The J call may be in error: the DNA end matches TRBJ2-7 better. The germline gives CDR1 SGHRS, CDR2 YFSETQ. CDR3 size: 15 residues. CDR3 in amino acids: CASSPGTSSSYEQYF. Written as DNA, the CDR3 is TGCGCCAGCAGCCCCGGGACTAGTAGCTCGTACGAGCAGTACTTC.

This chain links TRBV7-9 with TRBJ2-3, with TRBD2 matching over 12 bases. V dropped 4 bases and J dropped 6; count of bases not matched to a gene: 8. Germline V gene data show CDR1 as SEHNR and CDR2 as FQNEAQ (reference sequence). This CDR3 contains 16 residues. Here the CDR3 DNA reads TGTGCCAGCAGCTCCCGACTAGCGGGAGTTTGGGATACGCAGTATTTT. Its protein is CASSSRLAGVWDTQYF.

The chain recombines TRBV19 with TRBJ1-1; D not resolved. V was trimmed by 1 base and J by 1 base, leaving 4 bases between them. The CDR3 contains 13 residues. Germline CDR1 is LNHDA and CDR2 is SQIVND (reference sequence). The CDR3 coding sequence is TGTGCCAGTAGTATAGCCAGGAACACTGAAGCTTTCTTT. Translating gives CASSIARNTEAFF.